These 24 T cell receptor beta chains were all obtained from the same sample, sequenced in a study of T-cell memory formation after mild COVID-19. Using its own MiXCR run on the 5' RACE reads, TCRdb lists one record per CDR3 protein. In the table there are over 350,000 distinct CDR3 sequences, more than 20% of which are singletons. Specimen: PBMCs or a T cell subset sorted from them (not recorded which). The origin of the receptors is an adult woman who had mild COVID-19 (a few samples of this study predate the infection). Cell type and time point are not known.

This clonotype has at least ten counts. V is TRBV12-3 or TRBV12-4 and J is TRBJ2-7, with 10 nucleotides matching TRBD1. CDR3 length equals 14 residues. With 6 bases clipped from V and 2 bases from J, the junction kept 4 bases outside the gene matches. The CDR3 spells CASSPGQGAYEQYF. The CDR3 nucleotides read TGTGCCAGCAGCCCCGGACAGGGGGCCTACGAGCAGTACTTC.

A note on this clonotype: The junction departs from germline at one end; a sequencing error may be responsible. The genes are TRBV7-9 and TRBJ1-2; D gene ambiguous. The CDR3 runs to 13 residues. Looked up from germline, CDR1 is SEHNR and CDR2 is FQNEAQ (reference sequence). The CDR3 reads CASSLGRRYGFTF. For the CDR3, the DNA is TGTGCCAGCAGCTTAGGAAGACGATATGGCTTCACCTTC.

In this sample, this clonotype turned up a few times. The chain recombines TRBV3-1 with TRBJ1-1; the D gene is possibly TRBD1 (5 bases). Germline-derived CDR1 and CDR2 are LGHDT and YNNKEL (reference sequence). Trimming left V 4 bases short and J 4 bases short, with 13 bases between. CDR3 length: 14 residues. CDR3 sequence: CASSPQGGGTEAFF. CDR3 nucleotides: TGTGCCAGCAGCCCGCAGGGTGGTGGCACTGAAGCTTTCTTT.

Only a few counts were recorded for this clonotype. The gene calls are TRBV12-3 or TRBV12-4 and TRBJ2-7; D gene uncertain. V was trimmed by 6 bases and J by 0 bases, leaving 15 bases between them. The CDR3 length is 15 residues. The chain's CDR3 is CASRLGPISSYEQYF. The DNA for the CDR3 is TGTGCCAGCAGACTCGGACCGATTAGCTCCTACGAGCAGTACTTC.

The rearrangement uses TRBV24-1 and TRBJ2-1, with 7 positions matching TRBD2. Germline V lookup: CDR1 KGHDR, CDR2 SFDVKD. The CDR3 has 14 residues. With V trimmed by 9 bases and J by 2 bases, 6 bases remained unmatched. The CDR3 loop reads CATGGGRTYNEQFF. DNA of the CDR3: TGTGCCACCGGAGGCGGGAGAACCTACAATGAGCAGTTCTTC.

This clonotype has just a few counts. The gene calls are TRBV24-1 and TRBJ2-5; 11 bases are shared with TRBD2. The CDR3 loop spans 15 amino acids. Germline-derived CDR1 and CDR2 are KGHDR and SFDVKD. V gave up 3 bases and J gave up 5 bases; unmatched junction bases: 4. In DNA form, the CDR3 reads TGTGCCACCAGTGATGCGACTAGCGGGATTGAGACCCAGTACTTC. Amino acid sequence: CATSDATSGIETQYF.

This clonotype was seen at least ten times. V gene TRBV7-6 combines with J gene TRBJ2-7, with a tentative D call TRBD1 (5 bases). The V and J ends lost 0 bases and 2 bases respectively, with 8 bases between them. This CDR3 spans 14 amino acids. Germline lookup yields CDR1 SGHVS and CDR2 FNYEAQ. In DNA form, the CDR3 reads TGTGCCAGCAGCTTAGCAGGGGAAACCTACGAGCAGTACTTC. Translation gives CASSLAGETYEQYF.

The rearrangement links TRBV6-1 to TRBJ1-1, with D possibly TRBD1 on 6 matching bases. CDR1 and CDR2 from the germline V gene are MNHNS and SASEGT. The germline V and J ends were trimmed by 5 bases and 1 base, with 11 bases remaining between them. The CDR3 loop spans 14 amino acids. The CDR3 DNA reads TGTGCCAGCAGTCGGGACACTGCGAACACTGAAGCTTTCTTT. This encodes CASSRDTANTEAFF.

The V and J genes are TRBV7-9 and TRBJ2-3, with a possible D match to TRBD2 (7 bases). CDR3 length equals 16 residues. Trimming removed 5 bases at V and 3 bases at J, with 18 bases between. CDR1 and CDR2 from the germline V gene are SEHNR and FQNEAQ (reference sequence). The CDR3 bases are TGTGCCAGCAGCATTAGACGGGGGGCTGAGACAGATACGCAGTATTTT. Translated: CASSIRRGAETDTQYF.

This clonotype turned up a few times. The chain joins TRBV29-1 to TRBJ1-2; 8 bases map to TRBD1. The V segment lost 7 bases and the J segment 4 bases; nucleotides outside the gene matches: 11. Germline assignment: CDR1 SQVTM and CDR2 ANQGSEA. The CDR3 loop spans 14 amino acids. CDR3 sequence: CSADRVHLIYGYTF. CDR3 coding DNA: TGCAGCGCGGACAGGGTACACCTCATCTATGGCTACACCTTC.

The V and J genes are TRBV5-6 and TRBJ1-1; D gene uncertain. Trimming shortened V by 2 bases and J by 5 bases, and 13 bases separated the two germline ends. Germline V gene lookup returns CDR1 SGHDT and CDR2 YYEEEE. The CDR3 extends over 14 amino acids. CDR3 amino acids: CASSFQAGGTEAFF. The CDR3 DNA follows: TGTGCCAGCAGCTTTCAGGCGGGAGGGACTGAAGCTTTCTTT.

The V gene is TRBV4-3, the J gene TRBJ2-1; 8 bases are a match to TRBD1. Per the germline V gene, CDR1 is LGHNA and CDR2 is YSLEER. The CDR3 consists of 14 residues. V lost 3 bases to trimming and J lost 6 bases; unmatched junction nucleotides: 4. The CDR3 loop reads CASSHGQGVNEQFF. In nucleotides, the CDR3 is TGCGCCAGCAGCCATGGACAGGGCGTCAATGAGCAGTTCTTC.

The chain carries TRBV11-2 and TRBJ2-1; 10 nucleotides agree with TRBD2. Germline values: CDR1 SGHAT, CDR2 FQNNGV. V shed 1 base, J shed 8 bases, and the junction held 8 bases outside the gene matches. This CDR3 comprises 16 residues. The CDR3 is CASSLVGLAGVDEQFF. CDR3 coding DNA: TGTGCCAGCAGCTTAGTTGGGCTAGCGGGGGTGGATGAGCAGTTCTTC.

This clonotype came up a few times. The CDR3 bases are TGTGCCACCAGCAGAGATTCAGGGGTTGAGACGCAGTATTTT. Its protein is CATSRDSGVETQYF. The rearrangement uses TRBV15 and TRBJ2-3; a weak D match, TRBD1 (6 bases). This CDR3 has 14 residues. CDR1 and CDR2 (germline): LNHNV, YYDKDF (reference sequence). The V end was cut by 0 bases, the J end by 9 bases, with 13 bases between.

The V call is TRBV4-2, the J call TRBJ2-5; a weak D match, TRBD2 (7 bases). V was shortened by 4 bases and J by 7 bases, with 25 bases between the two germline ends. The germline gives CDR1 LGHNA, CDR2 YNFKEQ. The CDR3 totals 17 residues. The CDR3 region is CASSRGLNGGSGGTQYF. CDR3 nucleotide sequence: TGTGCCAGCAGCCGGGGGCTCAATGGCGGGAGTGGCGGGACCCAGTACTTC.

J is TRBJ1-2 and V is TRBV15, with unresolved D. From germline, CDR1 is LNHNV and CDR2 YYDKDF (reference sequence). Deletions cut 1 base from V and 8 bases from J, with 14 bases between. The CDR3 consists of 14 residues. The CDR3 DNA is TGTGCCACCAGCAGAGTCGGGGAGACGAGGGGCTACACCTTC. Translation gives CATSRVGETRGYTF.

This chain joins TRBV21-1 and TRBJ2-3; no DNA check was done on the table's D call, TRBD1. TRBV21-1 is given as a pseudogene. This CDR3 spans 17 amino acids. CDR3 amino acids: CASSKEFGGYSTDTQYF. The CDR3, as DNA: TGTGCCAGCAGCAAAGAATTCGGGGGATATAGCACAGATACGCAGTATTTT.

This clonotype has a handful of counts. The chain couples TRBV20-1 to TRBJ2-3; TRBD2 is a possible D gene (5 bases). Looked up from germline, CDR1 is DFQATT and CDR2 is SNEGSKA (reference sequence). Trimming removed 8 bases from V and 0 bases from J, with 12 bases in between. This CDR3 has 13 residues. CDR3 nucleotides: TGCAGTTATCAGAGGACTAGCACAGATACGCAGTATTTT. Its protein product is CSYQRTSTDTQYF.

V gene TRBV12-3 or TRBV12-4 combines with J gene TRBJ2-4; no reliable D call. The germline V and J ends were trimmed by 7 bases and 8 bases, with 12 bases remaining between them. The CDR3 has 12 residues. Written as DNA, the CDR3 is TGTGCCAGCAACCGTGTTGGGGACATTCAGTACTTC. Protein sequence: CASNRVGDIQYF.

The chain uses TRBV12-3 or TRBV12-4 and TRBJ1-4; D is unresolved. This CDR3 is built from 15 residues. Trimming shortened V by 3 bases and J by 4 bases, and 12 bases separated the two germline ends. Here the CDR3 reads CASSFYEGYNEKLFF. In nucleotides, the CDR3 is TGTGCCAGCAGTTTTTACGAGGGATATAATGAAAAACTGTTTTTT.

In its sample, this clonotype was seen a few times. The chain combines TRBV7-2 with TRBJ2-7; 7 nucleotides agree with TRBD2. CDR3 size: 15 residues. Per the germline V gene, CDR1 is SGHTA and CDR2 is FQGNSA. V gave up 1 base and J gave up 3 bases; unmatched junction bases: 6. CDR3 sequence: CASSLGSGTIYEQYF. The DNA for the CDR3 is TGTGCCAGCAGCTTAGGGTCCGGGACTATCTACGAGCAGTACTTC.

The chain couples TRBV29-1 to TRBJ1-2, with a possible D match to TRBD1 (6 bases). The CDR3 runs 12 residues. Trimming pared 0 bases from V and 6 bases from J, leaving 8 bases between. The V gene's germline CDR1 is SQVTM and CDR2 ANQGSEA. CDR3 DNA: TGCAGCGTTGAAGATCGGGGGCATGGCTACACCTTC. Amino acid sequence: CSVEDRGHGYTF.

The rearrangement joins TRBV18 to TRBJ1-1; 7 nucleotides agree with TRBD1. The CDR3 covers 15 residues. With 5 bases clipped from V and 2 bases from J, the junction kept 8 bases outside the gene matches. Germline V gives CDR1 KGHSH, CDR2 LQKENI. CDR3 sequence reads: CASSRDRGVNTEAFF. For the CDR3, the DNA is TGTGCCAGCTCAAGGGACAGAGGGGTAAACACTGAAGCTTTCTTT.

This clonotype was counted only a few times. The chain has TRBV4-1 and TRBJ2-2; D perhaps matches TRBD2 (6 bases). V was pared by 1 base and J by 7 bases, with 13 bases between. Germline values: CDR1 MGHRA, CDR2 YSYEKL. The CDR3 sequence is 15 residues long. As DNA, the CDR3 is TGCGCCAGCAGCCAAGTGAATCGGGGGATCGGGGAGCTGTTTTTT. It specifies CASSQVNRGIGELFF.